This T cell receptor (beta chain) was found in a study of neurological immune-mediated disorders. Time point denoted: longitudinal time-point 1 (baseline). Study-wide results and caveats: Subjects shared no identical expanded-clone CDR3 amino acid sequences, suggesting private TCR-beta repertoires in all groups.

This clonotype was detected ten times or more. Antigen: not known. The V end was cut by 6 bases, the J end by 3 bases, with 13 bases between. The length of the CDR3 is 13 residues. Germline V gives CDR1 SGHRS, CDR2 YFSETQ. 5'RACE employing 10-nucleotide random UMIs yielded the cDNA. TCRdb fed the 5' RACE reads into MiXCR, producing one record per CDR3 protein. The sample comprises some 54,000 distinct CDR3 sequences, roughly 10% of which are singletons, and 6% to 8.5% rests with the top ten. The V gene is TRBV5-1, the J gene TRBJ2-7; unclear D gene. The origin of this receptor is a male donor with HTLV-1-associated myelopathy (HAM/TSP). Sequencing was carried out using PBMCs. The CDR3 region is CASTPDVSYEQYF. CDR3 DNA: TGCGCCAGCACCCCGGACGTTAGCTACGAGCAGTACTTC.